What follows are 12 T cell receptor beta chains derived from one specimen sequenced in a study of cytomegalovirus exposure and HLA in healthy donors. Clones were read by immunoSEQ multiplex PCR, and TCRdb kept only the in-frame ones, dropping some. Of about 120,000 clones in the sample, 88% were seen once. The sample consisted of PBMCs. The receptors come from a man between 18 and 35 years old in good health and CMV-seronegative.

This chain links TRBV28 with TRBJ1-2; D might be TRBD1 (5 bases). The V end was cut by 3 bases, the J end by 4 bases, with 15 bases between. CDR1 and CDR2 from the germline V gene are MDHEN and SYDVKM. This CDR3 has 15 residues. CDR3 amino acids: CASSFEDRSFYGYTF. The CDR3 DNA reads as TGTGCCAGCAGTTTTGAAGACAGATCCTTCTATGGCTACACCTTC.

The gene calls are TRBV7-8 and TRBJ2-7; 8 nucleotides match TRBD1. The CDR3 runs 13 residues. V lost 5 bases to trimming and J lost 2 bases; unmatched junction nucleotides: 2. Germline CDR1 and CDR2: SGHVS and FQNEAQ. The CDR3 reads CASSPGGAYEQYF. In nucleotides, the CDR3 is TGTGCCAGCAGCCCAGGGGGCGCCTACGAGCAGTACTTC.

This clone was recorded once. V usage is TRBV27 and J usage is TRBJ2-7; maybe TRBD2 (7 bases). V was shortened by 0 bases and J by 4 bases, with 13 bases between the two germline ends. Looked up from germline, CDR1 is MNHEY and CDR2 is SMNVEV (reference sequence). The CDR3 totals 15 residues. The CDR3 DNA follows: TGTGCCAGCAGTTTATCGGGGGCAGCGGGATACGAGCAGTACTTC. Translating gives CASSLSGAAGYEQYF.

This chain connects TRBV5-1 to TRBJ1-5; no firm D call. Germline V gene data show CDR1 as SGHRS and CDR2 as YFSETQ. Trimming cost V 1 base and J 1 base, with 9 bases left between them. This CDR3 contains 15 residues. CDR3 sequence (DNA): TGCGCCAGCAGCTTGAGTTCAGGAAGCAATCAGCCCCAGCATTTT. Its translation: CASSLSSGSNQPQHF. The full variable domain, rest sourced from reference TRBV5-1 and TRBJ1-5, is KAGVTQTPRYLIKTRGQQVTLSCSPISGHRSVSWYQQTPGQGLQFLFEYFSETQRNKGNFPGRFSGRQFSNSRSEMNVSTLELGDSALYLCASSLSSGSNQPQHFGDGTRLSIL.

About this clone itself: Other nucleotide sequences in the sample specify the same CDR3. The chain is built from TRBV6-5 and TRBJ2-3, with D maybe TRBD2 (5 bases). This CDR3 has 15 residues. Germline V lookup: CDR1 MNHEY, CDR2 SVGAGI. V was pared by 2 bases and J by 1 base, with 10 bases between. CDR3 loop: CASSYSGGGTDTQYF. DNA of the CDR3: TGTGCCAGCAGTTACAGCGGAGGAGGCACAGATACGCAGTATTTT.

The chain carries TRBV19 and TRBJ1-1; tentative D call: TRBD1 (6 bases). Germline CDR1 LNHDA, CDR2 SQIVND (reference sequence). The V and J ends lost 7 bases and 0 bases respectively, with 12 bases between them. The CDR3 contains 14 residues. The DNA for the CDR3 is TGTGCCAGTAACATGGACAGACTGAACACTGAAGCTTTCTTT. Protein product: CASNMDRLNTEAFF. Filled out from reference TRBV19 and TRBJ1-1, the complete variable domain reads DGGITQSPKYLFRKEGQNVTLSCEQNLNHDAMYWYRQDPGQGLRLIYYSQIVNDFQKGDIAEGYSVSREKKESFPLTVTSAQKNPTAFYLCASNMDRLNTEAFFGQGTRLTVV.

The gene calls are TRBV28 and TRBJ1-6; D not certain. CDR1 is MDHEN and CDR2 is SYDVKM in the germline V gene. This CDR3 has 16 amino acids. V lost 3 bases to trimming and J lost 5 bases, with 14 bases between them. The CDR3 DNA reads TGTGCCAGCAGTTTCCCGCGCGGGGAAGATAATTCACCCCTCCACTTT. Translation gives CASSFPRGEDNSPLHF.

The gene calls are TRBV6-4 and TRBJ2-3; 8 bases are a match to TRBD2. With V trimmed by 5 bases and J by 1 base, 5 bases remained unmatched. CDR3 length: 15 residues. Germline values: CDR1 MRHNA, CDR2 SNTAGT. CDR3 sequence reads: CASSRSTSGTDTQYF. CDR3 DNA sequence: TGTGCCAGCAGTCGTTCGACTAGCGGCACAGATACGCAGTATTTT.

The gene calls are TRBV27 and TRBJ1-5; 7 bases match TRBD1. CDR1 and CDR2 from the germline V gene are MNHEY and SMNVEV (reference sequence). J lost 3 bases, V lost 5 bases, and 4 bases had no gene match. The CDR3 totals 14 residues. CDR3 loop: CASSTQGPNQPQHF. CDR3 sequence (DNA): TGTGCCAGCAGTACACAGGGGCCCAATCAGCCCCAGCATTTT.

CDR3 sequence reads: CASSLAGGGPNEQFF. The CDR3 DNA reads as TGTGCCAGCAGCCTAGCGGGAGGAGGTCCAAATGAGCAGTTCTTC. The chain has TRBV27 and TRBJ2-1; TRBD2 matches at 11 bases. CDR1 is MNHEY, CDR2 SMNVEV, per germline (reference sequence). With 6 bases clipped from V and 7 bases from J, the junction kept 8 bases outside the gene matches. CDR3 length equals 15 residues.

This clone has a handful of counts. The rearrangement links TRBV10-3 to TRBJ2-3; TRBD2 is a possible D gene (6 bases). In germline, CDR1 is ENHRY, CDR2 SYGVKD. This CDR3 has 15 amino acids. Trimming took 3 bases from V and 3 from J, leaving 13 bases between them. The CDR3: CAISDIGGLTDTQYF. The CDR3 DNA reads TGTGCCATCAGTGATATCGGGGGTCTGACAGATACGCAGTATTTT.

This chain joins TRBV28 and TRBJ1-5; 7 bases line up with TRBD1. Per the germline V gene, CDR1 is MDHEN and CDR2 is SYDVKM. V gave up 3 bases and J gave up 4 bases; unmatched junction bases: 9. The CDR3 consists of 16 residues. CDR3 residues: CASSFLTGRRNQPQHF. The CDR3 DNA reads TGTGCCAGCAGTTTTCTGACAGGGAGGCGGAATCAGCCCCAGCATTTT. Full variable domain (remainder filled in from reference TRBV28 and TRBJ1-5): DVKVTQSSRYLVKRTGEKVFLECVQDMDHENMFWYRQDPGLGLRLIYFSYDVKMKEKGDIPEGYSVSREKKERFSLILESASTNQTSMYLCASSFLTGRRNQPQHFGDGTRLSIL.